The 26 T cell receptor beta chains listed next were all sequenced from one sample in a study of identical twins. One entry per CDR3 protein results from TCRdb running MiXCR on the 5' RACE reads. This sample has about 530,000 distinct CDR3 sequences, with 20% to 25% found just once. The same data also contributed to another study, on yellow fever vaccine responses in identical twins.

Material for sequencing was CD4+ T cells sorted from blood. The receptor set was obtained from a woman younger than 30 in good health.

There are a few counts of this clonotype. This chain links TRBV5-1 with TRBJ2-3; TRBD2 matches at 7 bases. The CDR3 loop spans 19 amino acids. Trimming at V came to 1 base and at J to 3 bases, leaving 17 bases not matched to a gene. Germline CDR1 SGHRS, CDR2 YFSETQ. The CDR3 nucleotides are TGCGCCAGCAGCTTGTGGCCCGGGACCCCAGGCGGGGGTACAGATACGCAGTATTTT. The encoded protein is CASSLWPGTPGGGTDTQYF.

The chain couples TRBV7-8 to TRBJ1-2, with 9 bases fitting TRBD1. Germline V gene sequence: CDR1 SGHVS, CDR2 FQNEAQ. Trimming removed 5 bases from V and 4 bases from J; junction bases left unmatched: 5. The CDR3 runs 14 residues. CDR3 in amino acids: CASSPTGGSYGYTF. CDR3 coding DNA: TGTGCCAGCAGCCCGACAGGGGGAAGCTATGGCTACACCTTC.

The gene calls are TRBV7-9 and TRBJ1-1; a weak D match, TRBD1 (5 bases). The CDR3 contains 14 residues. Trimming stripped 6 bases from V and 4 bases from J, with 15 bases between. The germline gives CDR1 SEHNR, CDR2 FQNEAQ (reference sequence). The CDR3 coding sequence is TGTGCCAGCAGTTCCCAGGGCCTAGCCACTGAAGCTTTCTTT. Its translation: CASSSQGLATEAFF.

This clonotype has a handful of counts. This chain links TRBV29-1 with TRBJ2-7; D unresolved. The CDR3 has 13 amino acids. The V end was cut by 4 bases, the J end by 2 bases, with 12 bases between. The germline CDR1 and CDR2 sequences are SQVTM and ANQGSEA. The CDR3 is CSVVLHQTYEQYF. The CDR3 coding sequence is TGCAGCGTTGTGTTACACCAAACCTACGAGCAGTACTTC.

The chain uses TRBV5-5 and TRBJ1-2; D is uncertain. Germline values: CDR1 SGHKS, CDR2 YYEKEE (reference sequence). This CDR3 has 13 residues. With 1 base removed from V and 1 base from J, the gap between germline ends came to 5 bases. CDR3 nucleotide sequence: TGTGCCAGCAGCTTGTCCCATAACTATGGCTACACCTTC. This gives the protein CASSLSHNYGYTF.

The gene calls are TRBV5-5 and TRBJ2-6; no reliable D call. This CDR3 spans 16 amino acids. Trimming took off 3 bases at V and 0 bases at J, with 10 bases between the two ends. From germline, CDR1 is SGHKS and CDR2 YYEKEE (reference sequence). CDR3 amino acids: CASSSVPSSGANVLTF. DNA for the CDR3: TGTGCCAGCAGCTCCGTTCCTTCCTCTGGGGCCAACGTCCTGACTTTC.

This clonotype came up a few times. The genes are TRBV29-1 and TRBJ2-5; a weak D match, TRBD2 (5 bases). The germline V and J ends were trimmed by 4 bases and 3 bases, with 9 bases remaining between them. The CDR3 is made up of 12 amino acids. Germline V gives CDR1 SQVTM, CDR2 ANQGSEA. The CDR3 here is CSVGYGKETQYF. CDR3 nucleotides: TGCAGCGTTGGTTACGGGAAAGAGACCCAGTACTTC.

V usage is TRBV7-2 and J usage is TRBJ2-3, with D possibly TRBD2 on 6 matching bases. V was pared by 5 bases and J by 3 bases, with 18 bases between. Per germline, CDR1 SGHTA and CDR2 FQGNSA. The CDR3 has 16 residues. The CDR3 DNA follows: TGTGCCAGCAGCCAAATGACTAGAGGTGGAACAGATACGCAGTATTTT. Amino acid sequence: CASSQMTRGGTDTQYF.

This clonotype was detected ten times or more. The CDR3 DNA reads TGCAGTGCCAGGACTAGCGGGAGTTACAATGAGCAGTTCTTC. Its translation is CSARTSGSYNEQFF. The rearrangement joins TRBV20-1 to TRBJ2-1, with 13 bases fitting TRBD2. The CDR3 extends over 14 amino acids. The J segment lost 4 bases and the V segment lost 6 bases, leaving 3 bases of the junction unmatched. The germline gives CDR1 DFQATT, CDR2 SNEGSKA (reference sequence).

This chain connects TRBV5-1 to TRBJ2-1, with 8 bases fitting TRBD2. The CDR3 sequence is 15 residues long. The J segment lost 9 bases and the V segment lost 3 bases, leaving 11 bases of the junction unmatched. Germline V gene data show CDR1 as SGHRS and CDR2 as YFSETQ. CDR3 amino acids: CASSSGLAGWPEQFF. The CDR3 region has the DNA TGCGCCAGCAGCTCCGGGCTAGCGGGTTGGCCTGAGCAGTTCTTC.

The chain carries TRBV5-6 and TRBJ2-6; possibly TRBD1 for D (6 bases). With 2 bases removed from V and 2 bases from J, the gap between germline ends came to 14 bases. CDR3 length equals 17 residues. Germline loops: CDR1 SGHDT, CDR2 YYEEEE. CDR3 nucleotides: TGTGCCAGCAGCTTAGAACAGGGTAAGGCTGGGGCCAACGTCCTGACTTTC. As protein: CASSLEQGKAGANVLTF.

V usage is TRBV6-5 and J usage is TRBJ2-6; 10 nucleotides match TRBD1. Germline CDR1 reads MNHEY; CDR2 reads SVGAGI. This CDR3 is 18 amino acids long. J lost 0 bases, V lost 0 bases, and 2 bases had no gene match. This CDR3 reads CASSYSGTGVSGANVLTF. CDR3 bases: TGTGCCAGCAGTTACTCGGGGACAGGGGTCTCTGGGGCCAACGTCCTGACTTTC.

At least ten counts were recorded for this clonotype. The chain recombines TRBV3-1 with TRBJ1-4; unclear D gene. Germline assignment: CDR1 LGHDT and CDR2 YNNKEL (reference sequence). V was shortened by 6 bases and J by 5 bases, with 4 bases between the two germline ends. The CDR3 is 11 residues long. This CDR3 reads CASSQNEKLFF. CDR3 DNA: TGTGCCAGCAGTCAGAATGAAAAACTGTTTTTT.

The chain carries TRBV7-6 and TRBJ2-5; weak D call: TRBD2 (6 bases). V was shortened by 4 bases and J by 1 base, with 16 bases between the two germline ends. The CDR3 extends over 16 amino acids. CDR1 SGHVS and CDR2 FNYEAQ come from the germline V gene. DNA for the CDR3: TGTGCCAGCAGCTATCCTTACGGGAGCTCCCAAGAGACCCAGTACTTC. Translation gives CASSYPYGSSQETQYF.

The V call is TRBV4-1, the J call TRBJ2-4; 7 nucleotides line up with TRBD1. The CDR3 sequence is 16 residues long. V shed 0 bases and J 1 base; nucleotides not matched to a gene: 3. CDR1 and CDR2 (germline): MGHRA, YSYEKL. The CDR3, as DNA: TGCGCCAGCAGCCAAGATGGGACAGTGGCCAAAAACATTCAGTACTTC. This encodes CASSQDGTVAKNIQYF.

J is TRBJ2-5 and V is TRBV5-6; 10 nucleotides agree with TRBD1. The CDR3 is made up of 15 amino acids. CDR1 is SGHDT and CDR2 is YYEEEE in the germline V gene. The V segment lost 6 bases and the J segment 7 bases; nucleotides outside the gene matches: 12. The CDR3 DNA reads TGTGCCAGCACCCTAGGGGACAGGGGACTCGGGACCCAGTACTTC. It codes for CASTLGDRGLGTQYF.

The genes are TRBV12-3 or TRBV12-4 and TRBJ2-2; no firm D call. Trimming took 7 bases from V and 3 from J, leaving 12 bases between them. The CDR3 runs to 14 residues. CDR3 residues: CASTADLHTGELFF. The CDR3 bases are TGTGCCAGCACCGCAGACCTACACACCGGGGAGCTGTTTTTT.

CDR3 in amino acids: CSARTPGGNQPQHF. The CDR3 DNA reads as TGCAGTGCAAGGACCCCTGGCGGCAATCAGCCCCAGCATTTT. The chain has TRBV20-1 and TRBJ1-5; D not resolved. CDR1 is DFQATT, CDR2 SNEGSKA, per germline (reference sequence). CDR3 length equals 14 residues. V lost 6 bases, J lost 2 bases, and 14 bases lay in between.

With regard to this clonotype: At one boundary the junction diverges from the germline segment, which might be a read error. This chain uses TRBV11-2 with TRBJ2-5; 10 bases map to TRBD2. The CDR3 loop spans 13 amino acids. Germline V lookup: CDR1 SGHAT, CDR2 FQNNGV. The CDR3 DNA is TGTGCCAGCACCCATAATAGCGGGGGGTCTCTGGGCTTC. Protein: CASTHNSGGSLGF.

The gene calls are TRBV5-1 and TRBJ2-3; D possibly corresponds to TRBD1 (5 bases). The CDR3 is 16 residues long. The V and J ends lost 0 bases and 2 bases respectively, with 13 bases between them. Germline CDR1 and CDR2: SGHRS and YFSETQ. CDR3 DNA: TGCGCCAGCAGCTTGGGTGCAGGGTCGACCACAGATACGCAGTATTTT. Protein product: CASSLGAGSTTDTQYF.

CDR3 amino acids: CASSQQGMGSYEQYV. The CDR3 DNA is TGCGCCAGCAGCCAACAGGGGATGGGATCCTACGAGCAGTACGTC. The rearrangement links TRBV10-2 to TRBJ2-7; 7 positions agree with TRBD1. V lost 6 bases to trimming and J lost 1 base; unmatched junction nucleotides: 9. The germline CDR1 and CDR2 sequences are WSHSY and SAAADI. The CDR3 extends over 15 amino acids.

Here the CDR3 DNA reads TGCAGCGTGGAATGGGGGCGTAAGAACACTGAAGCTTTCTTT. Its translation is CSVEWGRKNTEAFF. The chain links TRBV29-1 to TRBJ1-1, with D possibly TRBD1 on 6 matching bases. Per the germline V gene, CDR1 is SQVTM and CDR2 is ANQGSEA. Trimming shortened V by 6 bases and J by 1 base, and 15 bases separated the two germline ends. The CDR3 is made up of 14 amino acids.

This chain joins TRBV12-3 or TRBV12-4 and TRBJ2-1; 9 nucleotides align to TRBD2. Trimming cost V 6 bases and J 7 bases; bases outside gene matches: 13. The CDR3 sequence is 16 residues long. CDR3: CASRYLSGSAGNEQFF. Written as DNA, the CDR3 is TGTGCCAGCAGGTACCTTAGCGGGAGTGCGGGAAATGAGCAGTTCTTC.

This clonotype has just a few counts. V and J are TRBV6-5 and TRBJ2-2, with 8 bases aligning to TRBD2. The J segment lost 4 bases and the V segment lost 0 bases, leaving 7 bases of the junction unmatched. Germline V gene data show CDR1 as MNHEY and CDR2 as SVGAGI. This CDR3 has 17 residues. CDR3 nucleotides: TGTGCCAGCAGTTACTCGACCGTAGCGGGAATCACCGGGGAGCTGTTTTTT. Its translation: CASSYSTVAGITGELFF.

The chain couples TRBV11-2 to TRBJ2-7, with 11 bases identical to TRBD2. Germline V gene data show CDR1 as SGHAT and CDR2 as FQNNGV. There are 15 residues in the CDR3. J was trimmed by 2 bases and V by 5 bases; bases with no gene match: 5. The CDR3 DNA reads TGTGCCAGCAGCCAAACTAGCGGGGGCCCCTACGAGCAGTACGTC. Amino acid sequence: CASSQTSGGPYEQYV.

The chain joins TRBV7-3 to TRBJ2-3; D unclear. Trimming removed 10 bases at V and 2 bases at J, with 16 bases between. This CDR3 region has 14 residues. Germline-derived CDR1 and CDR2 are SGHTA and FQGTGA. The CDR3 region has the DNA TGTGCCACCTCACCGACGGAGCTCACAGATACGCAGTATTTT. Translation: CATSPTELTDTQYF.